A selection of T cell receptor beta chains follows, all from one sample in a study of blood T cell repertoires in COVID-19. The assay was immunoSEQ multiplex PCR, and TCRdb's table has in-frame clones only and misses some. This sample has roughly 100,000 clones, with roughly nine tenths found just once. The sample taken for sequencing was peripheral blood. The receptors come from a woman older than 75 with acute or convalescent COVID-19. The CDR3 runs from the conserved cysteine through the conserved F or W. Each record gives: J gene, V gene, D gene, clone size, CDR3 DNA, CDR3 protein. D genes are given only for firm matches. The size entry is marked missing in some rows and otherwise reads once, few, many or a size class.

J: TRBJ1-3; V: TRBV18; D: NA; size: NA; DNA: TGTGCCAGCTCACCACCCGGACTTTCTGGAAACACCATATATTTT; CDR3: CASSPPGLSGNTIYF
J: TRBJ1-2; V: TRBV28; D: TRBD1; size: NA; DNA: TGTGCCAGCAGTACCGGACAGGGCCGGCGGGACACCTTC; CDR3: CASSTGQGRRDTF
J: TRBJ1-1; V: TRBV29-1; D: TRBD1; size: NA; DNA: TGCAGCGTCGAACGGACAGGGAAAAGGGCTTTCTTT; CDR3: CSVERTGKRAFF
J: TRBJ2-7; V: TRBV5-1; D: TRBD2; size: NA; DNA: TGCGCCAGCAGGTCGGGGCTAGCGGGGGTCTACGAGCAGTACTTC; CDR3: CASRSGLAGVYEQYF
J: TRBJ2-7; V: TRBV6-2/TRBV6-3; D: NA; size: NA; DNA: TGTGCCAGCAGTTACTCGAATTTGAGGCAGGGTGGCTACGAGCAGTACTTC; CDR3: CASSYSNLRQGGYEQYF
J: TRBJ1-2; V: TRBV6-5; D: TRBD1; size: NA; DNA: TGTGCCAGCAGTTACTCAGGGGGCGGGAAGTGGGCCTTC; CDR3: CASSYSGGGKWAF
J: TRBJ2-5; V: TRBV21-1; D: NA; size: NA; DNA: TGTGCCAGCAGCACCTTGGGCGACAGGGGGCGGGAGACCCAGTACTTC; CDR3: CASSTLGDRGRETQYF
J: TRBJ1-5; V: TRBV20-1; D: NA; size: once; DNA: TGCAGTGCTAGTCCCAACTATAGCAATCAGCCCCAGCATTTT; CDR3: CSASPNYSNQPQHF
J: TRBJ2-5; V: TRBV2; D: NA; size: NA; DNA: TGTGCCAGCAGTGAAGCAAAGTACTTCCTCCAAGAGACCCAGTACTTC; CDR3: CASSEAKYFLQETQYF
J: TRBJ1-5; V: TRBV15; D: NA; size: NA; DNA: TGTGCCACCAGCAGAGGGGGCCCCAATCAGCCCCAGCATTTT; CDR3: CATSRGGPNQPQHF
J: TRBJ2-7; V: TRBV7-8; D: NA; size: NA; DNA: TGTGCCAGCAGCTTAGTTCGAGGTTCGTCCTACGAGCAGTACTTC; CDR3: CASSLVRGSSYEQYF
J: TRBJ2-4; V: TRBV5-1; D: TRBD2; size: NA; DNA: TGCGCCAGCAGCTTGGCTGTTAGGACTAGCGGAAACATTCAGTACTTC; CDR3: CASSLAVRTSGNIQYF
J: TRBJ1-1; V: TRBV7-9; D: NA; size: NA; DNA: TGTGCCAGCAGGAAGGACAGTAATGCTGAAGCTTTCTTT; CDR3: CASRKDSNAEAFF
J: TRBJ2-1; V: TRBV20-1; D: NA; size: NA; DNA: TGCAGTGCTCAACCCTTCGGGCAGTTCTTC; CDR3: CSAQPFGQFF
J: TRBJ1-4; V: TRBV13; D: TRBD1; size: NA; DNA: TGTGCCAGCAGAAAACGGGGACAGGGAGTTGAAAAACTGTTTTTT; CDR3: CASRKRGQGVEKLFF
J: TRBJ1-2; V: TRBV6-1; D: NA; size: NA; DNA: TGTGCCAGCAGTGAAGCCAGGGGATCGGCCTATGGCTACACCTTC; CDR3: CASSEARGSAYGYTF
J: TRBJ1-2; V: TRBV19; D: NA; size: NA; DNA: TGTGCCAGTAGTACCGGACCCGAGGGTTCGGGCTACACCTTC; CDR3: CASSTGPEGSGYTF
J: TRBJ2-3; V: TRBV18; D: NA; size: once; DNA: TGTGCCAGCTCGAGTTGGGAGGGCACAGATACGCAGTATTTT; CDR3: CASSSWEGTDTQYF
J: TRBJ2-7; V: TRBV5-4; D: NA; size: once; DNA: TGTGCCAGCAGCTTGCCTCTGGAGGGTCGCTACGAGCAGTACTTC; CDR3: CASSLPLEGRYEQYF
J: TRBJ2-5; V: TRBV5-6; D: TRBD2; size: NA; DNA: TGTGCCAGCAGCTTCGAACTAGCGGCCCAAGAGACCCAGTACTTC; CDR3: CASSFELAAQETQYF
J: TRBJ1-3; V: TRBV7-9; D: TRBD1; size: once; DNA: TGTGCCAGCAGCCGGGGACAGTCCTCTGGAAACACCATATATTTT; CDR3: CASSRGQSSGNTIYF
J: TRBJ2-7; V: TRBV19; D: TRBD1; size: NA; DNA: TGTGCCAGTAGTATCTTACCGGGACAGGGGACCCACGAGCAGTACTTC; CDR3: CASSILPGQGTHEQYF
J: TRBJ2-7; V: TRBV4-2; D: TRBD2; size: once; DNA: TGTGCCAGCAGCACAACTAGCGGGGGAAGCTCCTACGAGCAGTACTTC; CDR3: CASSTTSGGSSYEQYF
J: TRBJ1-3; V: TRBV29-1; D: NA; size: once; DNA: TGCAGCGTTGAAGATTTTGGACATCCCTCTGGAAACACCATATATTTT; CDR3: CSVEDFGHPSGNTIYF
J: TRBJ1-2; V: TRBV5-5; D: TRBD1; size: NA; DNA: TGTGCCAGCAGCTCGGGACAGGAACTCTATGGCTACACCTTC; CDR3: CASSSGQELYGYTF
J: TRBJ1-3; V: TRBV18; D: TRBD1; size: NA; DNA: TGTGCCAGCTCACCTCGAGGGACAGGCCTCTCTGGAAACACCATATATTTT; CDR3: CASSPRGTGLSGNTIYF
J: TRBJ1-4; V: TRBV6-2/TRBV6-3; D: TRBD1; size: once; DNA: TGTGCCAGCAGTAGACAGGGGATGTATGAAAAACTGTTTTTT; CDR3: CASSRQGMYEKLFF
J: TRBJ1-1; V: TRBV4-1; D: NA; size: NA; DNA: TGCGCCAGCAGCCACCCCCCGGGGAACACTGAAGCTTTCTTT; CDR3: CASSHPPGNTEAFF
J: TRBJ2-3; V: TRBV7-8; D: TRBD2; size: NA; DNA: TGTGCCAGCAGCTTAATGACTAGCGGGGGTTCAGATACGCAGTATTTT; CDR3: CASSLMTSGGSDTQYF
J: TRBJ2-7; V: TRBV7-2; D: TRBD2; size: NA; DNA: TGTGCCAGCAGCTTAGGACTAGCTTACGAGCAGTACTTC; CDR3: CASSLGLAYEQYF
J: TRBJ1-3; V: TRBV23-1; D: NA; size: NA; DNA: TGCGCCAGCAGTCTCGGTCGTCCGTCTGGAAACACCATATATTTT; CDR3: CASSLGRPSGNTIYF
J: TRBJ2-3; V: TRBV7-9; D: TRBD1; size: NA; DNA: TGTGCCAGCAGCACACCGGGACAGCACACAGATACGCAGTATTTT; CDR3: CASSTPGQHTDTQYF
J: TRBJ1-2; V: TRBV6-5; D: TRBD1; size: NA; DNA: TGTGCCAGCAGTTACCTTACAGGGGCAGAGGGCTACACCTTC; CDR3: CASSYLTGAEGYTF
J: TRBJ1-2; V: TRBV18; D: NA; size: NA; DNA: TGTGCCAGCTCACCGCAACAGGTTAACTATGGCTACACCTTC; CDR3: CASSPQQVNYGYTF
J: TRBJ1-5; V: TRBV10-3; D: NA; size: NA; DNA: TGTGCCATCAGAACGGAGAATCAGCCCCAGCATTTT; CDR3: CAIRTENQPQHF
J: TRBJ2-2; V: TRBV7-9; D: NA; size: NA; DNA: TGTGCCAGCAGCTTAGTCCCAAACACCGGGGAGCTGTTTTTT; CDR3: CASSLVPNTGELFF
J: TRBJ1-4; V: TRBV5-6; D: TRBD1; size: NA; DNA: TGTGCCAGCAGCCCAGGACAGGCTTTTAATGAAAAACTGTTTTTT; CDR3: CASSPGQAFNEKLFF
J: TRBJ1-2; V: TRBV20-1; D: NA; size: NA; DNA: TGCAGTGCGCCCGACAGCAATGGCTACACCTTC; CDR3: CSAPDSNGYTF
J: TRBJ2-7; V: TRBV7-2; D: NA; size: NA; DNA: TGTGCCAGCAGCTTAGACAGGGTCGAGCAGTACTTC; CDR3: CASSLDRVEQYF
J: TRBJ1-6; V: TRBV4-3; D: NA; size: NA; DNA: TGCGCCAGCAGCCCCTGGGGGGGGCGAGCCGGCGCCAGCTCCTATAATTCACCCCTCCACTTT; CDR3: CASSPWGGRAGASSYNSPLHF
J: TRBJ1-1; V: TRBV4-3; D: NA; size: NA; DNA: TGCGCCAGCAGCCAAGACGACAGACCCACTGAAGCTTTCTTT; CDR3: CASSQDDRPTEAFF
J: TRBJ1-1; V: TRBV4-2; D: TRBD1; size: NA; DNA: TGTGCCAGCAGCCGTGGGACAGGGGGAGCTTTCTTT; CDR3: CASSRGTGGAFF
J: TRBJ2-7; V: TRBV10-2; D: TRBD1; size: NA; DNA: TGCGCCAGCAGTGATAGGACAGGGACTCGAAACACAGTCCCCTACGAGCAGTACTTC; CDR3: CASSDRTGTRNTVPYEQYF
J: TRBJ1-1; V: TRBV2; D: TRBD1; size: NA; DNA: TGTGCCAGCACCTGGACAGGGGGGGGAACTGAAGCTTTCTTT; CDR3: CASTWTGGGTEAFF
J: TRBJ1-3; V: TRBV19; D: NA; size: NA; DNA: TGTGCCAGTAGTACAAACCAGGGGAACTCTGGAAACACCATATATTTT; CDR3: CASSTNQGNSGNTIYF